This T cell receptor (beta chain) appears in the sequencing data of a study of T cell clonotyping in hematopoietic cell transplantation. Assay: immunoSEQ multiplex PCR; the TCRdb copy retains only in-frame clones and omits some. The table shows approximately 11,000 clones, with about 47% occurring only once. J lost 2 bases, V lost 4 bases, and 9 bases had no gene match. CDR3 length: 16 amino acids. CDR1 and CDR2 (germline): PRHDT, FYEKMQ (reference sequence). On this clone itself: Antigen unknown.

The study's findings and limits: Few recipient clonotypes overlapped donors; over 95% were de novo at given depth. Without cell sorting, CD4 versus CD8 contributions remain unresolved. Graft donor and pretransplant recipient Inverse Simpson Index values predicted broader posttransplant TCR diversity. Recipient TCR diversity dropped after transplant; expanded clonotypes rose from day 30 to 180.

The sample consisted of PBMCs, taken 30 days after allogeneic stem cell transplant. J is TRBJ2-3 and V is TRBV13; 7 bases map to TRBD1. The TCR comes from a male patient in his 50s who had an allogeneic stem cell transplant from an unrelated donor, so the T cells may come from the graft donor. Some clones in this sample may be carry-over from other donors' samples. The CDR3 nucleotides are TGTGCCAGCAGCTCCCCTTGGACAGGAGACACAGATACGCAGTATTTT. Its translation is CASSSPWTGDTDTQYF.